This section outlines one TCR beta chain sequence together with its context. These data are taken from a study of T cell changes during pregnancy in multiple sclerosis. This CDR3 has 12 amino acids. Trimming shortened V by 1 base and J by 4 bases, and 4 bases separated the two germline ends. Germline CDR1 SGHVS, CDR2 FNYEAQ. Sequenced by immunoSEQ multiplex PCR; TCRdb stores in-frame clones only, minus some. The sample lists 50,000 to 65,000 clones, approximately 91% occurring once. The chain recombines TRBV7-6 with TRBJ2-5; D unclear. Sequenced material: peripheral blood, taken in the second trimester of pregnancy. The sequence was obtained from a female donor with multiple sclerosis, enrolled in a pregnancy study. CDR3 DNA sequence: TGTGCCAGCAGCTTAGTCGGAGAGACCCAGTACTTC. As protein: CASSLVGETQYF.